Below are 17 T cell receptor beta chains sequenced from a single sample in a study of cytomegalovirus exposure and HLA in healthy donors. PCR involved 60 Vbeta and 13 Jbeta primers. Sequencing used immunoSEQ multiplex PCR; TCRdb keeps in-frame clones, though not all of them. The data show about 160,000 clones, approximately 70% seen once. Sequencing input: PBMCs. All receptors derive from a man in his forties in good health and CMV-seropositive.

The rearrangement joins TRBV5-6 to TRBJ1-6, with D perhaps TRBD1 (6 bases). CDR3 size: 14 residues. V lost 2 bases and J lost 5, with 8 bases in between. Germline loops: CDR1 SGHDT, CDR2 YYEEEE. The CDR3 loop is CASSLQGNNSPLHF. CDR3 nucleotide sequence: TGTGCCAGCAGCTTACAGGGAAATAATTCACCCCTCCACTTT.

This chain joins TRBV5-8 and TRBJ1-4; maybe TRBD1 (6 bases). There are 14 residues in the CDR3. Germline CDR1 and CDR2: SGHTS and YDEGEE. V lost 3 bases to trimming and J lost 4 bases, with 10 bases between them. CDR3 nucleotide sequence: TGTGCCAGCAGCTCCGGACAGCATAATGAAAAACTGTTTTTT. It is translated as CASSSGQHNEKLFF. The full variable domain, its missing parts supplied by reference TRBV5-8 and TRBJ1-4, is EAGVTQSPTHLIKTRGQQATLRCSPISGHTSVYWYQQALGLGLQFLLWYDEGEERNRGNFPPRFSGRQFPNYSSELNVNALELEDSALYLCASSSGQHNEKLFFGSGTQLSVL.

This clone was counted between two and nine times. V and J are TRBV11-2 and TRBJ1-2, with D possibly TRBD1 on 6 matching bases. Trimming removed 0 bases at V and 8 bases at J, with 19 bases between. This CDR3 comprises 16 residues. The germline V gene encodes CDR1 SGHAT and CDR2 FQNNGV. CDR3 amino acids: CASSLDRTASLGGYTF. As DNA, the CDR3 is TGTGCCAGCAGCTTAGACCGGACAGCCTCGCTGGGAGGCTACACCTTC.

Only one count was recorded for this clone. This rearrangement joins TRBV27 to TRBJ1-5; TRBD1 is a possible D gene (6 bases). V lost 2 bases and J lost 5, with 13 bases in between. Germline V gives CDR1 MNHEY, CDR2 SMNVEV (reference sequence). The CDR3 covers 15 residues. CDR3 sequence reads: CASSLGSGVDQPQHF. CDR3 DNA sequence: TGTGCCAGCAGTTTAGGGTCAGGGGTAGATCAGCCCCAGCATTTT.

The gene calls are TRBV21-1 and TRBJ2-6; TRBD1 reflects the table's D call only, with no check against the DNA. TRBV21-1 is noted as a pseudogene. The CDR3 is 18 amino acids. The CDR3 region is CASSIWDIMTSGANVLTF. The CDR3 DNA reads as TGTGCCAGCAGCATTTGGGACATAATGACCTCTGGGGCCAACGTCCTGACTTTC.

This clone has just one count. The J gene is TRBJ1-1, the V gene TRBV7-8; D call uncertain. V lost 5 bases to trimming and J lost 2 bases, with 12 bases between them. Germline lookup yields CDR1 SGHVS and CDR2 FQNEAQ. This CDR3 has 14 residues. CDR3 nucleotide sequence: TGTGCCAGCAGCCCTCGGGGAGGTAACACTGAAGCTTTCTTT. Translating gives CASSPRGGNTEAFF.

The V call is TRBV15, the J call TRBJ2-3, with D possibly being TRBD1 (5 bases). Trimming shortened V by 4 bases and J by 2 bases, and 19 bases separated the two germline ends. Germline V CDR1 and CDR2: LNHNV, YYDKDF (reference sequence). The CDR3 spans 17 residues. The CDR3 DNA reads as TGTGCCACCAGCATTACAGGACACCTTCCTCCCACAGATACGCAGTATTTT. It is translated as CATSITGHLPPTDTQYF.

This clone was counted a few times. The chain links TRBV29-1 to TRBJ2-1; tentative D call: TRBD2 (6 bases). Per the germline V gene, CDR1 is SQVTM and CDR2 is ANQGSEA. The CDR3 loop spans 13 amino acids. The V end was cut by 4 bases, the J end by 4 bases, with 11 bases between. In DNA, the CDR3 is TGCAGCGTTGTTAGCGGTCTTTACAATGAGCAGTTCTTC. This gives the protein CSVVSGLYNEQFF.

The chain uses TRBV18 and TRBJ2-1; TRBD1 is a possible D gene (6 bases). V lost 3 bases to trimming and J lost 6 bases, with 9 bases between them. The CDR3 contains 13 residues. CDR1 and CDR2 from the germline V gene are KGHSH and LQKENI. This chain's CDR3 is CASSPTTGNEQFF. CDR3 DNA sequence: TGTGCCAGCTCACCGACGACAGGCAATGAGCAGTTCTTC. Full variable domain (missing parts from reference TRBV18 and TRBJ2-1): NAGVMQNPRHLVRRRGQEARLRCSPMKGHSHVYWYRQLPEEGLKFMVYLQKENIIDESGMPKERFSAEFPKEGPSILRIQQVVRGDSAAYFCASSPTTGNEQFFGPGTRLTVL.

Here the CDR3 reads CASSDRAGELETQYF. The CDR3 bases are TGTGCCAGCAGTGACCGAGCGGGGGAGTTAGAGACCCAGTACTTC. V and J are TRBV6-6 and TRBJ2-5, with TRBD2 matching 8 bases. The CDR3 covers 15 residues. CDR1 is MNHNY, CDR2 SVGAGI, per germline (reference sequence). Trimming at V came to 5 bases and at J to 4 bases, leaving 9 bases not matched to a gene.

This clone has a handful of counts. The chain combines TRBV7-9 with TRBJ2-7, with TRBD1 matching over 7 bases. V lost 1 base and J lost 1; bases outside the gene matches: 4. This CDR3 has 15 amino acids. Per germline, CDR1 SEHNR and CDR2 FQNEAQ (reference sequence). Here the CDR3 DNA reads TGTGCCAGCAGCTTAGGGGTACAGGGGTCCTACGAGCAGTACTTC. Its translation is CASSLGVQGSYEQYF.

This clone was picked up a small number of times. V is TRBV21-1 and J is TRBJ2-7; the table's D call of TRBD2 was not tested on the DNA. TRBV21-1 is given as a pseudogene. The CDR3 runs to 16 residues. CDR3 sequence reads: CASSKGRESGAYEQYF. The DNA for the CDR3 is TGTGCCAGCAGCAAAGGGCGGGAAAGTGGCGCCTACGAGCAGTACTTC.

The chain recombines TRBV9 with TRBJ1-1; unclear D gene. The germline gives CDR1 SGDLS, CDR2 YYNGEE. The CDR3 is 11 amino acids. V lost 4 bases to trimming and J lost 11 bases, with 12 bases between them. This CDR3 is CASSPRRGAFF. CDR3 nucleotide sequence: TGTGCCAGCAGCCCCCGCCGAGGGGCTTTCTTT.

The chain links TRBV7-9 to TRBJ2-1; 7 bases match TRBD1. The length of the CDR3 is 17 residues. V dropped 3 bases and J dropped 4; count of bases not matched to a gene: 12. Germline lookup yields CDR1 SEHNR and CDR2 FQNEAQ (reference sequence). The CDR3 spells CASSFGSQGVWYNEQFF. The DNA of the CDR3 is TGTGCCAGCAGCTTTGGATCGCAGGGGGTGTGGTACAATGAGCAGTTCTTC.

CDR3 sequence: CASTEGARPQHF. CDR3 DNA sequence: TGTGCCAGCACAGAGGGGGCAAGGCCCCAGCATTTT. The V and J genes are TRBV2 and TRBJ1-5; 7 bases fit TRBD1. V shed 7 bases and J 9 bases; nucleotides not matched to a gene: 6. The CDR3 extends over 12 amino acids. Germline CDR1 is SNHLY and CDR2 is FYNNEI. The whole variable domain, remainder taken from reference TRBV2 and TRBJ1-5, is EPEVTQTPSHQVTQMGQEVILRCVPISNHLYFYWYRQILGQKVEFLVSFYNNEISEKSEIFDDQFSVERPDGSNFTLKIRSTKLEDSAMYFCASTEGARPQHFGDGTRLSIL.

The chain has TRBV4-1 and TRBJ2-2; a weak D match, TRBD1 (6 bases). Deletions cut 5 bases from V and 1 base from J, with 17 bases between. Germline V gives CDR1 MGHRA, CDR2 YSYEKL. There are 17 residues in the CDR3. CDR3 DNA sequence: TGCGCCAGCAGCGGACAGAGGACCCCCGGGAACACCGGGGAGCTGTTTTTT. It yields the protein CASSGQRTPGNTGELFF.

This clone came up a few times. This chain links TRBV6-4 with TRBJ2-1; 8 nucleotides match TRBD1. Trimming took 6 bases from V and 10 from J; bases not matched to a gene: 14. Germline V gene lookup returns CDR1 MRHNA and CDR2 SNTAGT. The CDR3 has 15 amino acids. CDR3: CASSGDAGGLGEQFF. The CDR3 region has the DNA TGTGCCAGCAGCGGGGACGCAGGGGGCCTGGGCGAGCAGTTCTTC.